This passage covers 8 T cell receptor beta chains from one sample sequenced in a study of cytomegalovirus exposure and HLA in healthy donors. The data were produced by immunoSEQ multiplex PCR, yet TCRdb's version contains in-frame clones alone and is incomplete. This sample carries about 130,000 clones, about 96% of them seen once, and the ten largest clones take approximately 1.5%. The sample taken for sequencing was PBMCs. These receptors were obtained from a young man in good health and CMV-seronegative.

The gene calls are TRBV9 and TRBJ2-3; a possible D gene is TRBD2 (5 bases). The CDR3 is made up of 18 amino acids. The V and J ends lost 2 bases and 0 bases respectively, with 19 bases between them. Germline V gives CDR1 SGDLS, CDR2 YYNGEE. The DNA for the CDR3 is TGTGCCAGCAGCGTTTTTGGAGGACCCGAGGGAAGCACAGATACGCAGTATTTT. Translation: CASSVFGGPEGSTDTQYF.

This chain connects TRBV19 to TRBJ1-5; maybe TRBD1 (5 bases). This CDR3 region has 15 residues. Trimming left V 8 bases short and J 4 bases short, with 18 bases between. Germline CDR1 is LNHDA and CDR2 is SQIVND (reference sequence). CDR3 sequence: CASSVGRGPNQPQHF. The CDR3 nucleotides read TGTGCCAGTTCGGTGGGGCGGGGACCGAATCAGCCCCAGCATTTT.

This rearrangement joins TRBV7-9 to TRBJ2-7; tentatively, D is TRBD1 (5 bases). This CDR3 comprises 15 residues. V lost 4 bases and J 2 bases, leaving 15 bases between the germline ends. Looked up from germline, CDR1 is SEHNR and CDR2 is FQNEAQ (reference sequence). The CDR3 protein is CASSSTGHGAYEQYF. The CDR3, as DNA: TGTGCCAGCAGCTCGACCGGACATGGGGCCTACGAGCAGTACTTC.

A remark on this clone: Within the sample, other DNA sequences also encode this same CDR3. This chain connects TRBV28 to TRBJ1-1; tentative D call: TRBD1 (5 bases). There are 13 residues in the CDR3. Germline CDR1 MDHEN, CDR2 SYDVKM. V dropped 5 bases and J dropped 1 base, with 8 bases sitting between them. The CDR3 DNA sequence: TGTGCCAGCAGTCTAACAGGGAACACTGAAGCTTTCTTT. It specifies CASSLTGNTEAFF. The full variable domain, rest sourced from reference TRBV28 and TRBJ1-1, is DVKVTQSSRYLVKRTGEKVFLECVQDMDHENMFWYRQDPGLGLRLIYFSYDVKMKEKGDIPEGYSVSREKKERFSLILESASTNQTSMYLCASSLTGNTEAFFGQGTRLTVV.

This chain uses TRBV6-5 with TRBJ2-2; D is uncertain. Trimming removed 2 bases from V and 1 base from J, with 5 bases in between. Germline V lookup: CDR1 MNHEY, CDR2 SVGAGI. The CDR3 is made up of 14 amino acids. CDR3 coding DNA: TGTGCCAGCAGTTACATTAGGAACACCGGGGAGCTGTTTTTT. Protein sequence: CASSYIRNTGELFF.

The V and J genes are TRBV7-8 and TRBJ2-7, with 7 nucleotides matching TRBD1. Germline CDR1 and CDR2: SGHVS and FQNEAQ. The junction had 6 bases not matched to a gene; V was cut back by 5 bases and J by 2 bases. The CDR3 consists of 14 residues. The CDR3 sequence is CASSLGQSTYEQYF. The CDR3 DNA reads TGTGCCAGCAGCCTGGGACAGTCGACCTACGAGCAGTACTTC.

V and J are TRBV6-6 and TRBJ2-3; D gene ambiguous. The CDR3 runs to 11 residues. The germline V and J ends were trimmed by 7 bases and 5 bases, with 7 bases remaining between them. CDR1 is MNHNY, CDR2 SVGAGI, per germline (reference sequence). The CDR3 region is CASKRVDTQYF. CDR3 bases: TGTGCCAGCAAACGGGTAGATACGCAGTATTTT.

V is TRBV2 and J is TRBJ2-7; 8 positions match TRBD2. The CDR3 is 15 amino acids. The V segment lost 1 base and the J segment 0 bases; nucleotides outside the gene matches: 2. Germline loops: CDR1 SNHLY, CDR2 FYNNEI. As DNA, the CDR3 is TGTGCCAGCAGTGAAGAACTAGCGGCCTCCTACGAGCAGTACTTC. It codes for CASSEELAASYEQYF.